This T cell receptor beta chain was documented in a study of T cell responses to AZD1222 COVID-19 vaccine. Some clones are missing from TCRdb's copy, which holds only in-frame ones; the method was immunoSEQ multiplex PCR. Of approximately 170,000 clones in the sample, roughly 94% were seen once. Germline CDR1 LGHDT, CDR2 YNNKEL (reference sequence). There are 12 residues in the CDR3. Trimming took off 0 bases at V and 4 bases at J, with 1 base between the two ends. The source is an adult who received the AZD1222 COVID-19 vaccine. This sample comprised peripheral blood, obtained 28 days after the second AZD1222 dose. The chain links TRBV3-1 (or the pseudogene TRBV3-2) to TRBJ1-3; D is ambiguous. CDR3 residues: CASSQEGNTIYF. In DNA form, the CDR3 reads TGTGCCAGCAGCCAAGAAGGAAACACCATATATTTT.